Listed below are T cell receptor beta chains from one sample, sequenced in a study of T-cell reconstitution after alpha-beta-depleted transplantation in children. TCRdb reprocessed the PCR reads with MiXCR, giving one entry per CDR3 protein. The sample consists of around 680,000 distinct CDR3 sequences, roughly 17% of them appearing once. The sample in question was PBMCs from the stem cell graft donor, obtained from the stem cell graft. Receptors were obtained from a human donor who donated a stem cell graft to a child with acute myeloid leukemia. CDR3s include the opening cysteine and the closing phenylalanine or tryptophan. D genes are given only for firm matches. Clone size is not always given. Where it is, it says once, few, many or a class for expanded clones.

cdr3_aa: CSARTDINQPQHF; cdr3_nt: TGCAGCGCCCGGACAGATATCAATCAGCCCCAGCATTTT; j_call: TRBJ1-5; clone_size: .; v_call: TRBV29-1; d_call: .
cdr3_aa: CASFSPGESCYNSPLHF; cdr3_nt: TGTGCCAGCTTTTCCCCAGGGGAATCCTGCTATAATTCACCCCTCCACTTT; j_call: TRBJ1-6; clone_size: many; v_call: TRBV7-6; d_call: .
cdr3_aa: CASSLYLAGSTDTQYF; cdr3_nt: TGTGCCAGCAGCTTATATTTGGCAGGGAGCACAGATACGCAGTATTTT; j_call: TRBJ2-3; clone_size: many; v_call: TRBV7-6; d_call: .
cdr3_aa: CSAPAGPSTDTQYF; cdr3_nt: TGCAGCGCTCCAGCGGGGCCTAGCACAGATACGCAGTATTTT; j_call: TRBJ2-3; clone_size: many; v_call: TRBV29-1; d_call: TRBD2
cdr3_aa: CATSEGHRNWGYTF; cdr3_nt: TGTGCCACCAGTGAAGGACACCGCAACTGGGGCTACACCTTC; j_call: TRBJ1-2; clone_size: many; v_call: TRBV24-1; d_call: .
cdr3_aa: CASSYTLGRFDYEQFF; cdr3_nt: TGTGCCAGCAGCTACACCTTGGGAAGGTTTGACTATGAGCAGTTCTTC; j_call: TRBJ2-1; clone_size: .; v_call: TRBV28; d_call: .
cdr3_aa: CASSFPGGYLHF; cdr3_nt: TGTGCCAGCAGTTTCCCCGGAGGGTACCTCCACTTT; j_call: TRBJ1-6; clone_size: few; v_call: TRBV12-3/TRBV12-4; d_call: .
cdr3_aa: CSARTGYNYGYTF; cdr3_nt: TGCAGTGCCAGGACAGGCTACAACTATGGCTACACCTTC; j_call: TRBJ1-2; clone_size: many; v_call: TRBV20-1; d_call: TRBD1
cdr3_aa: CASSRITGKTNEKLFF; cdr3_nt: TGCGCCAGCAGCCGGATAACAGGGAAAACTAATGAAAAACTGTTTTTT; j_call: TRBJ1-4; clone_size: few; v_call: TRBV4-3; d_call: .
cdr3_aa: CASSLRVGNTDTQYF; cdr3_nt: TGTGCCAGCAGCTTAAGGGTCGGCAACACAGATACGCAGTATTTT; j_call: TRBJ2-3; clone_size: few; v_call: TRBV7-2; d_call: .
cdr3_aa: CSVSPQGLAGTQYF; cdr3_nt: TGCAGCGTGTCCCCTCAGGGACTAGCGGGGACCCAGTACTTC; j_call: TRBJ2-5; clone_size: many; v_call: TRBV29-1; d_call: TRBD2
cdr3_aa: CASSQDQGWELFF; cdr3_nt: TGCGCCAGCAGCCAAGATCAGGGGTGGGAACTGTTTTTT; j_call: TRBJ1-4; clone_size: .; v_call: TRBV4-3; d_call: .
cdr3_aa: CASSAGWGQYF; cdr3_nt: TGTGCCAGCAGTGCAGGGTGGGGCCAGTACTTC; j_call: TRBJ2-5; clone_size: .; v_call: TRBV28; d_call: .
cdr3_aa: CASSVARGGSYNEQFF; cdr3_nt: TGTGCCAGCAGCGTAGCGCGGGGAGGCTCCTACAATGAGCAGTTCTTC; j_call: TRBJ2-1; clone_size: few; v_call: TRBV9; d_call: .
cdr3_aa: CSASGTATGELFF; cdr3_nt: TGCAGTGCCTCCGGGACGGCCACCGGGGAGCTGTTTTTT; j_call: TRBJ2-2; clone_size: many; v_call: TRBV20-1; d_call: .
cdr3_aa: CSARDGGTSYEQYF; cdr3_nt: TGCAGTGCTAGAGATGGCGGGACCTCCTACGAGCAGTACTTC; j_call: TRBJ2-7; clone_size: many; v_call: TRBV20-1; d_call: .
cdr3_aa: CASSQDLGGNTEAFF; cdr3_nt: TGCGCCAGCAGCCAAGATCTTGGAGGGAACACTGAAGCTTTCTTT; j_call: TRBJ1-1; clone_size: .; v_call: TRBV4-1; d_call: .
cdr3_aa: CASSRQGYNSPLHF; cdr3_nt: TGTGCCAGCAGTAGACAGGGGTACAATTCACCCCTCCACTTT; j_call: TRBJ1-6; clone_size: many; v_call: TRBV6-1; d_call: TRBD1
cdr3_aa: CASSLRVGQYEQYF; cdr3_nt: TGTGCCAGCAGTTTAAGAGTGGGACAATACGAGCAGTACTTC; j_call: TRBJ2-7; clone_size: many; v_call: TRBV27; d_call: .
cdr3_aa: CSAWDRGSLDTQYF; cdr3_nt: TGCAGTGCTTGGGACAGGGGGAGTTTGGATACGCAGTATTTT; j_call: TRBJ2-3; clone_size: many; v_call: TRBV20-1; d_call: TRBD1
cdr3_aa: CSVVLGQGAPNTEAFF; cdr3_nt: TGCAGCGTTGTCCTGGGACAGGGGGCGCCGAACACTGAAGCTTTCTTT; j_call: TRBJ1-1; clone_size: many; v_call: TRBV29-1; d_call: TRBD1
cdr3_aa: CASSELGEQFF; cdr3_nt: TGTGCCAGCAGTGAACTTGGTGAGCAGTTCTTC; j_call: TRBJ2-1; clone_size: few; v_call: TRBV25-1; d_call: .
cdr3_aa: CASSEYRASGYTF; cdr3_nt: TGCGCCAGCAGTGAGTACAGGGCCTCTGGCTACACCTTC; j_call: TRBJ1-2; clone_size: few; v_call: TRBV10-2; d_call: .
cdr3_aa: CASTFDGNYGYTF; cdr3_nt: TGTGCCAGCACTTTCGACGGGAACTATGGCTACACCTTC; j_call: TRBJ1-2; clone_size: many; v_call: TRBV6-5; d_call: .
cdr3_aa: CASSLGASGGSAQYF; cdr3_nt: TGTGCCAGCAGCTTAGGGGCTAGCGGGGGGTCGGCGCAGTATTTT; j_call: TRBJ2-3; clone_size: .; v_call: TRBV7-2; d_call: TRBD2
cdr3_aa: CATSASGTGIKNEQFF; cdr3_nt: TGTGCCACCAGTGCGTCCGGGACAGGGATTAAAAATGAGCAGTTCTTC; j_call: TRBJ2-1; clone_size: .; v_call: TRBV24-1; d_call: TRBD1
cdr3_aa: CATSGGLNEQFF; cdr3_nt: TGTGCCACCAGCGGGGGGTTGAATGAGCAGTTCTTC; j_call: TRBJ2-1; clone_size: .; v_call: TRBV15; d_call: .
cdr3_aa: CASSLGAGKEQFF; cdr3_nt: TGTGCCAGCAGCTTAGGGGCGGGGAAGGAGCAGTTCTTC; j_call: TRBJ2-1; clone_size: .; v_call: TRBV7-8; d_call: .
cdr3_aa: CASSTWERSRNEQFF; cdr3_nt: TGTGCCAGCAGCACCTGGGAAAGGTCTAGGAATGAGCAGTTCTTC; j_call: TRBJ2-1; clone_size: few; v_call: TRBV11-2; d_call: .
cdr3_aa: CASSFPDRSGANVLTF; cdr3_nt: TGTGCCAGCAGCTTTCCCGACCGCTCTGGGGCCAACGTCCTGACTTTC; j_call: TRBJ2-6; clone_size: .; v_call: TRBV11-3; d_call: .
cdr3_aa: CASSNDRGLRNSPLHF; cdr3_nt: TGTGCCAGCAGTAACGACAGGGGTTTGAGGAATTCACCCCTCCACTTT; j_call: TRBJ1-6; clone_size: many; v_call: TRBV27; d_call: TRBD1
cdr3_aa: CSAKHRGPLQETQYF; cdr3_nt: TGCAGTGCTAAACACAGGGGGCCCCTCCAAGAGACCCAGTACTTC; j_call: TRBJ2-5; clone_size: many; v_call: TRBV20-1; d_call: TRBD1
cdr3_aa: CASSLTGGTATDTQYF; cdr3_nt: TGTGCCAGCAGCTTAACAGGGGGGACAGCCACAGATACGCAGTATTTT; j_call: TRBJ2-3; clone_size: .; v_call: TRBV11-2; d_call: TRBD1
cdr3_aa: CSARDNNEQFF; cdr3_nt: TGCAGTGCTAGAGACAACAATGAGCAGTTCTTC; j_call: TRBJ2-1; clone_size: many; v_call: TRBV20-1; d_call: .
cdr3_aa: CSARDPGQGDTGELFF; cdr3_nt: TGCAGTGCTAGAGATCCGGGACAGGGGGACACCGGGGAGCTGTTTTTT; j_call: TRBJ2-2; clone_size: many; v_call: TRBV20-1; d_call: TRBD1
cdr3_aa: CASSQGQSDEKLFF; cdr3_nt: TGTGCCAGCAGCCAAGGACAGTCCGATGAAAAACTGTTTTTT; j_call: TRBJ1-4; clone_size: .; v_call: TRBV13; d_call: .
cdr3_aa: CASTSGTGGRQPQHF; cdr3_nt: TGTGCCAGCACCTCCGGGACAGGGGGCCGTCAGCCCCAGCATTTT; j_call: TRBJ1-5; clone_size: .; v_call: TRBV6-1; d_call: TRBD1
cdr3_aa: CSVGGGENYEQYF; cdr3_nt: TGCAGCGTTGGGGGGGGGGAAAACTACGAGCAGTACTTC; j_call: TRBJ2-7; clone_size: .; v_call: TRBV29-1; d_call: TRBD2
cdr3_aa: CASSEAGEAGYTF; cdr3_nt: TGTGCCAGCAGCGAAGCGGGGGAGGCCGGCTACACCTTC; j_call: TRBJ1-2; clone_size: .; v_call: TRBV11-2; d_call: .
cdr3_aa: CASSRNSGEETQYF; cdr3_nt: TGTGCCAGCAGCCGTAATAGCGGGGAAGAGACCCAGTACTTC; j_call: TRBJ2-5; clone_size: .; v_call: TRBV7-6; d_call: TRBD2
cdr3_aa: CSASRDRVEETQYF; cdr3_nt: TGCAGTGCTAGCCGGGACAGGGTGGAAGAGACCCAGTACTTC; j_call: TRBJ2-5; clone_size: many; v_call: TRBV20-1; d_call: TRBD1
cdr3_aa: CSARVGAGFSSNQPQHF; cdr3_nt: TGCAGTGCTAGAGTGGGGGCAGGGTTTTCGAGCAATCAGCCCCAGCATTTT; j_call: TRBJ1-5; clone_size: .; v_call: TRBV20-1; d_call: .
cdr3_aa: CASWDRAVSGANVLTF; cdr3_nt: TGCGCCAGCTGGGACAGGGCAGTCTCTGGGGCCAACGTCCTGACTTTC; j_call: TRBJ2-6; clone_size: few; v_call: TRBV10-2; d_call: TRBD1
cdr3_aa: CASSYSRRGYTEAFF; cdr3_nt: TGTGCCAGCAGTTACTCCCGGCGGGGGTACACTGAAGCTTTCTTT; j_call: TRBJ1-1; clone_size: many; v_call: TRBV6-5; d_call: .
cdr3_aa: CASRAGGSVQEQFF; cdr3_nt: TGTGCCAGCAGGGCCGGCGGCAGCGTCCAGGAGCAGTTCTTC; j_call: TRBJ2-1; clone_size: many; v_call: TRBV6-2/TRBV6-3; d_call: .
cdr3_aa: CASSQDRGVPYEQYF; cdr3_nt: TGCGCCAGCAGCCAAGATCGGGGGGTACCCTACGAGCAGTACTTC; j_call: TRBJ2-7; clone_size: .; v_call: TRBV4-3; d_call: TRBD2
cdr3_aa: CSVIGGGSYEQYF; cdr3_nt: TGCAGCGTAATAGGCGGGGGGTCCTACGAGCAGTACTTC; j_call: TRBJ2-7; clone_size: many; v_call: TRBV29-1; d_call: TRBD2
cdr3_aa: CSARDLDRVADTQYF; cdr3_nt: TGCAGTGCTAGAGATTTGGACAGGGTGGCAGATACGCAGTATTTT; j_call: TRBJ2-3; clone_size: few; v_call: TRBV20-1; d_call: TRBD1
cdr3_aa: CASSYRRTGYSNQPQHF; cdr3_nt: TGTGCCAGCAGTTACCGACGGACAGGCTATAGCAATCAGCCCCAGCATTTT; j_call: TRBJ1-5; clone_size: few; v_call: TRBV6-2/TRBV6-3; d_call: TRBD1
cdr3_aa: CSAKGTGNQPQHF; cdr3_nt: TGCAGTGCCAAGGGGACGGGCAATCAGCCCCAGCATTTT; j_call: TRBJ1-5; clone_size: .; v_call: TRBV20-1; d_call: .
cdr3_aa: CASSQGAHSGGLNEQFF; cdr3_nt: TGTGCCAGCAGTCAAGGGGCCCATAGCGGGGGCCTCAATGAGCAGTTCTTC; j_call: TRBJ2-1; clone_size: few; v_call: TRBV12-3/TRBV12-4; d_call: TRBD2
cdr3_aa: CSVAVVRGVTEAFF; cdr3_nt: TGCAGCGTTGCCGTTGTCAGGGGCGTCACTGAAGCTTTCTTT; j_call: TRBJ1-1; clone_size: many; v_call: TRBV29-1; d_call: .
cdr3_aa: CSAKGKGTYEQYF; cdr3_nt: TGCAGTGCCAAGGGGAAAGGGACCTACGAGCAGTACTTC; j_call: TRBJ2-7; clone_size: many; v_call: TRBV20-1; d_call: .
cdr3_aa: CASSRGPYTEAFF; cdr3_nt: TGTGCCAGCAGCCGGGGACCGTACACTGAAGCTTTCTTT; j_call: TRBJ1-1; clone_size: .; v_call: TRBV5-6; d_call: .
cdr3_aa: CASSPLRDKIQETQYF; cdr3_nt: TGTGCCAGCTCACCCCTCAGGGACAAGATCCAAGAGACCCAGTACTTC; j_call: TRBJ2-5; clone_size: .; v_call: TRBV18; d_call: .